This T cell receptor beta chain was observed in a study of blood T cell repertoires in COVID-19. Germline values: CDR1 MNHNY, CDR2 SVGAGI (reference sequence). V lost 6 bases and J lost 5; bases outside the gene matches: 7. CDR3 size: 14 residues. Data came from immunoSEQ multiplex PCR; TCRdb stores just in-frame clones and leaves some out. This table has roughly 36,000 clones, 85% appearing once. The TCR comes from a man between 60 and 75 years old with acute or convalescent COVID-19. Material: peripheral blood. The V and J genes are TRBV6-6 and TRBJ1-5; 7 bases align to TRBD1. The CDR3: CASRPGGADQPQHF. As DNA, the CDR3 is TGTGCCAGCAGACCAGGGGGTGCCGATCAGCCCCAGCATTTT.